The T cell receptor beta chain described here comes from a study of cytomegalovirus exposure and HLA in healthy donors. Overall study results and limits: For presence/absence analyses, sequencing depth was assumed to be roughly uniform across donors.

V lost 7 bases and J lost 0, with 16 bases in between. The CDR3 totals 16 residues. CDR1 LNHDA and CDR2 SQIVND come from the germline V gene (reference sequence). This PCR relied on a set of 60 Vbeta primers and 13 Jbeta primers. TCRdb's copy holds only in-frame clones and misses some; the assay was immunoSEQ multiplex PCR. The data show about 160,000 clones, 65% to 90% seen once. This clone was recorded only once. The antigen is undetermined. This rearrangement joins TRBV19 to TRBJ1-3; perhaps TRBD1 as D (6 bases). Sequences were obtained from PBMCs. This sequence originates from a man aged 50 or older in good health and CMV-seropositive. CDR3 in amino acids: CASTLRGGVSGNTIYF. CDR3 DNA sequence: TGTGCCAGTACCCTGAGAGGGGGGGTCTCTGGAAACACCATATATTTT.